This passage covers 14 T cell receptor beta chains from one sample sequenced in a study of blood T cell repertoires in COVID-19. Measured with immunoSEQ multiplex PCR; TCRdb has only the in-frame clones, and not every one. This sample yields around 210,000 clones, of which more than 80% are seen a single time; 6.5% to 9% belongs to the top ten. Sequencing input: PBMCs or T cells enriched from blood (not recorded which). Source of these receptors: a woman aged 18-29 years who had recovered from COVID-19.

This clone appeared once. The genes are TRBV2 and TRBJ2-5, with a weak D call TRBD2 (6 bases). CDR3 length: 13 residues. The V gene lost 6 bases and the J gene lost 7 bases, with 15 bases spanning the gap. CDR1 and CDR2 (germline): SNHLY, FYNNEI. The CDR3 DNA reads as TGTGCCAGCAGCCTTGGGACTCGGGGGACCCAGTACTTC. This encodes CASSLGTRGTQYF.

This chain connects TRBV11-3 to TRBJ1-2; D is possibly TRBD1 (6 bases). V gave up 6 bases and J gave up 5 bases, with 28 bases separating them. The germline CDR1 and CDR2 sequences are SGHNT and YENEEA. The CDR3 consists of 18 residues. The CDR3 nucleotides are TGTGCCAGCAGTCCTCAAGACAGGTGGAGTCGGTTATGGTATGGCTACACCTTC. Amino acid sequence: CASSPQDRWSRLWYGYTF.

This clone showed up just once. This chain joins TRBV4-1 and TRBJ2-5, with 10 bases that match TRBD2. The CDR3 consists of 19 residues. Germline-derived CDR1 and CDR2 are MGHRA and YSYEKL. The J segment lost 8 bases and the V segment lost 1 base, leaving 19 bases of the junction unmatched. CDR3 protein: CASSQGGNHDSGGRNTQYF. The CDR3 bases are TGCGCCAGCAGCCAAGGCGGTAATCACGATAGCGGGGGGCGAAATACCCAGTACTTC.

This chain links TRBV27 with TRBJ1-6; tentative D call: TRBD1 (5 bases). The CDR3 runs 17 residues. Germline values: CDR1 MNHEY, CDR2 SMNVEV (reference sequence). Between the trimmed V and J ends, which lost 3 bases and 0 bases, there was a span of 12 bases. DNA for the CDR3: TGTGCCAGCAGTTTGGGGGGAGAAAGCTCCTATAATTCACCCCTCCACTTT. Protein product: CASSLGGESSYNSPLHF.

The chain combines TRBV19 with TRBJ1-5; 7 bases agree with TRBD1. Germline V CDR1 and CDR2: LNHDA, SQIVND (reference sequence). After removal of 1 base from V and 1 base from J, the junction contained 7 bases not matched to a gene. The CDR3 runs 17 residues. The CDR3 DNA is TGTGCCAGTAGTATAGCCCAGACAGGGAGCAGCAATCAGCCCCAGCATTTT. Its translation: CASSIAQTGSSNQPQHF.

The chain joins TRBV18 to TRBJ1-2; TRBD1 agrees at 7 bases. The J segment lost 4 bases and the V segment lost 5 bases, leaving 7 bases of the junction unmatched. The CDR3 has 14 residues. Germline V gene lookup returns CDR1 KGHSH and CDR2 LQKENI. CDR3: CASSDRQGVYGYTF. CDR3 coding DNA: TGTGCCAGCTCAGACCGACAGGGCGTCTATGGCTACACCTTC.

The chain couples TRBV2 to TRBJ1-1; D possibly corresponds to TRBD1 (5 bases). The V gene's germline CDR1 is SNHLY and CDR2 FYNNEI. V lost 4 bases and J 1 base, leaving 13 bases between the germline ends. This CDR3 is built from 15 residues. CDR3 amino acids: CASSAQANQNTEAFF. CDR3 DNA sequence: TGTGCCAGCAGTGCACAGGCGAACCAGAACACTGAAGCTTTCTTT.

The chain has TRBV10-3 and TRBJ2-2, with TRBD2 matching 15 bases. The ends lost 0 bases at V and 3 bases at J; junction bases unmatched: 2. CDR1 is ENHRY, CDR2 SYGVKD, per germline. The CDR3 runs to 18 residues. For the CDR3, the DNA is TGTGCCATCAGTGAGTCGGGACTAGCGGGGGGTTACACCGGGGAGCTGTTTTTT. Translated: CAISESGLAGGYTGELFF.

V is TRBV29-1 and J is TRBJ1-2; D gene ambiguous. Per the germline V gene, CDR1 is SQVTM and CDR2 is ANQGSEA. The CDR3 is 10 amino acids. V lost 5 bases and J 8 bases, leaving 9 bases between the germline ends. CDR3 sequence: CSVLTEGYTF. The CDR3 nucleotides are TGCAGCGTTCTGACGGAGGGCTACACCTTC.

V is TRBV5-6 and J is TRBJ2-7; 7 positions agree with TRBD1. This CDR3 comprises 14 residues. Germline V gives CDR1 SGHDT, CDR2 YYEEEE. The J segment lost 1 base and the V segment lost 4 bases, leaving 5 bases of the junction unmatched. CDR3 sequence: CASSVQGLSYEQYF. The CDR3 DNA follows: TGTGCCAGCAGCGTACAGGGGTTATCCTACGAGCAGTACTTC.

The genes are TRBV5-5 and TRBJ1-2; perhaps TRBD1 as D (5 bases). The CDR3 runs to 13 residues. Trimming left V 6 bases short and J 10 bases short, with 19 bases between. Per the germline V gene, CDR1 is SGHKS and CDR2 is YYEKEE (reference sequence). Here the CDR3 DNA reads TGTGCCAGCACCAATCTACCGACAGACGACTACACCTTC. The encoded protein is CASTNLPTDDYTF.

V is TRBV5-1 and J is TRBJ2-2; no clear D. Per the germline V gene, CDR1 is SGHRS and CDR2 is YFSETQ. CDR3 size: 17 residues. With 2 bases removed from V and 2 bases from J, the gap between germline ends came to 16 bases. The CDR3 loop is CASSFLGANTNTGELFF. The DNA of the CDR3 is TGCGCCAGCAGCTTCCTAGGAGCGAATACCAACACCGGGGAGCTGTTTTTT. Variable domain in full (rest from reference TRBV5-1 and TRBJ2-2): KAGVTQTPRYLIKTRGQQVTLSCSPISGHRSVSWYQQTPGQGLQFLFEYFSETQRNKGNFPGRFSGRQFSNSRSEMNVSTLELGDSALYLCASSFLGANTNTGELFFGEGSRLTVL.

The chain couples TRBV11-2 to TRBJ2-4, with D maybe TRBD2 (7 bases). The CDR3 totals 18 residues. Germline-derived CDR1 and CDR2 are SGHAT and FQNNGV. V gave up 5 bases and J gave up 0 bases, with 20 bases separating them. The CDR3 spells CASSLLWGGPLAKNIQYF. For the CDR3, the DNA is TGTGCCAGCAGCCTGCTGTGGGGGGGCCCTCTAGCCAAAAACATTCAGTACTTC.

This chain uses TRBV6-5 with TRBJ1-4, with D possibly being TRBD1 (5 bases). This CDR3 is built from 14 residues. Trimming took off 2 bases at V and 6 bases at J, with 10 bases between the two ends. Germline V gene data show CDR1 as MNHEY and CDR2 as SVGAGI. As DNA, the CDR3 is TGTGCCAGCAGTTACGAGCAGGGCGATGAAAAACTGTTTTTT. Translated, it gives CASSYEQGDEKLFF.